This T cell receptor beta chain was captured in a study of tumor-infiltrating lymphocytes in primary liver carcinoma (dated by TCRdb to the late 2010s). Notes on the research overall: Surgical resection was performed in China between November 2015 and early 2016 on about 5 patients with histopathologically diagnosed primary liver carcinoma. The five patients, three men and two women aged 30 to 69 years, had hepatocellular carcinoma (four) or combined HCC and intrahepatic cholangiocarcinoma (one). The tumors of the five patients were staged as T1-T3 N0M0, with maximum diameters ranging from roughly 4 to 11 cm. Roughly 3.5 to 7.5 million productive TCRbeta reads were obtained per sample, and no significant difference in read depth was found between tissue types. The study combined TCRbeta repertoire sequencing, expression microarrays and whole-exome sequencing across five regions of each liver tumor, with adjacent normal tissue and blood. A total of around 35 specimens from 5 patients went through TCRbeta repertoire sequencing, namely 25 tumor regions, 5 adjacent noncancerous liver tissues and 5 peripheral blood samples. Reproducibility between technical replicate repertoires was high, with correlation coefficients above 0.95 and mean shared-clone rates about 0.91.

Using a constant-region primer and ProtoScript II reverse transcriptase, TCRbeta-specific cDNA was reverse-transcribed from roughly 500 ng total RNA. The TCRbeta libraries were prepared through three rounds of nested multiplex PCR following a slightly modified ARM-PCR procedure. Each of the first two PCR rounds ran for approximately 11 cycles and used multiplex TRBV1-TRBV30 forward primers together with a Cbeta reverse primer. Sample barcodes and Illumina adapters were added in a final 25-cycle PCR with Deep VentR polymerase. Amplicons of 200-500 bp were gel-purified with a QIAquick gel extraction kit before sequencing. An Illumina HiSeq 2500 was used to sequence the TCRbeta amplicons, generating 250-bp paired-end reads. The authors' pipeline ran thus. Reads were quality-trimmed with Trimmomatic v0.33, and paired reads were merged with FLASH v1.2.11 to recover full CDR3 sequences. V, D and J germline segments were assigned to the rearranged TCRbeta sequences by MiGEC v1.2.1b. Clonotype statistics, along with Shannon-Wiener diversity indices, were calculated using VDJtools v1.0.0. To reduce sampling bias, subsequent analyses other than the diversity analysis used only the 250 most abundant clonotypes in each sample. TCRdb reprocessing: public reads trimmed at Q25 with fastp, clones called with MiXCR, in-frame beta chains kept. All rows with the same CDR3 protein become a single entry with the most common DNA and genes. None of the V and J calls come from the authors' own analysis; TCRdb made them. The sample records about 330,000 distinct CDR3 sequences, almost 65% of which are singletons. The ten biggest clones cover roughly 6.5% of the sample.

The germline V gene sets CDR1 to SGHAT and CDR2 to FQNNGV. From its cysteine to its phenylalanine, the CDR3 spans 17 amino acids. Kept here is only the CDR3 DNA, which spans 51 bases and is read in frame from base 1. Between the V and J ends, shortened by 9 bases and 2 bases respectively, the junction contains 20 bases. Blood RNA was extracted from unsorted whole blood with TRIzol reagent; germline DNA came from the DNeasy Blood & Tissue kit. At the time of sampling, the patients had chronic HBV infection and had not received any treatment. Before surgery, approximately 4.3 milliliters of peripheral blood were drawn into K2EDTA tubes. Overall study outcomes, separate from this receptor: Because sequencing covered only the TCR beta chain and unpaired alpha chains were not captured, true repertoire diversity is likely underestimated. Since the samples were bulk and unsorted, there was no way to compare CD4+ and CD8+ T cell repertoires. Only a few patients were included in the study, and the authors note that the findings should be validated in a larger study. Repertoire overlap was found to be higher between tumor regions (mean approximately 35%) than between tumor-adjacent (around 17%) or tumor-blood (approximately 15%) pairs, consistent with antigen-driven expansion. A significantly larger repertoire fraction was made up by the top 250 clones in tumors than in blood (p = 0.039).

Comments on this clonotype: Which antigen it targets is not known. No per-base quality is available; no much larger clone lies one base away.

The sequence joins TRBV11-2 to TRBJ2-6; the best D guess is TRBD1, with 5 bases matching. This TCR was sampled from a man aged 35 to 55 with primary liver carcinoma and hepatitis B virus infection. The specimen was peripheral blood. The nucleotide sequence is TGTGCCAGTAACTTCAGGGCAGACTCCACTGGGGCCAACGTCCTGACTTTC. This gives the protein CASNFRADSTGANVLTF.